This TCR beta chain was sequenced in a study of blood T cells in healthy people across ages. Study-level results: Compared with aged donors, long-lived donors showed fewer expanded clones, suggesting selection.

This clonotype was observed a handful of times. Its antigen is currently unknown. A sample-barcoded 5' primer and a J-beta primer mix were used in a second PCR of about 7 to 12 cycles. A tag from a template-switch adaptor with 12 random nucleotides marked each cDNA molecule. TCRdb re-called the 5' RACE reads with MiXCR, one entry per CDR3 protein. The sample yields some 920,000 distinct CDR3 sequences, roughly 51% seen once. Germline lookup yields CDR1 MGHDK and CDR2 SYGVNS. The CDR3 extends over 16 amino acids. The V segment lost 0 bases and the J segment 8 bases; nucleotides outside the gene matches: 7.

This chain links TRBV25-1 with TRBJ2-1; 10 bases fit TRBD1. This TCR was recovered from a woman aged 55-75 years in good health. The sample was blood. This CDR3 reads CASSEYGTGVGYEQFF. The DNA for the CDR3 is TGTGCCAGCAGTGAATACGGGACAGGGGTTGGGTATGAGCAGTTCTTC.